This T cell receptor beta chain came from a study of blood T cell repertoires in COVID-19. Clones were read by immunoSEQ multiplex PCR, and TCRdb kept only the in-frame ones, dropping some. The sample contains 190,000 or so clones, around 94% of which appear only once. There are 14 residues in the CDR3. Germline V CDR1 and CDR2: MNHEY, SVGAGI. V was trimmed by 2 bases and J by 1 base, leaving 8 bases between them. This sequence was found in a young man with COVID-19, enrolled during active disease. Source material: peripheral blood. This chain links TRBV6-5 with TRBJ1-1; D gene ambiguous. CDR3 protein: CASSYEGRNTEAFF. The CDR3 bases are TGTGCCAGCAGTTACGAGGGAAGGAACACTGAAGCTTTCTTT.